This TCR beta chain was obtained from a study of cytomegalovirus exposure and HLA in healthy donors. Both 60 Vbeta primers and 13 Jbeta primers went into the PCR. Generated by immunoSEQ multiplex PCR, the TCRdb table keeps only in-frame clones and is missing some. Among 200,000 to 250,000 clones listed, 77% were seen once. Germline V gene sequence: CDR1 MNHNS, CDR2 SASEGT. The CDR3 runs 14 residues. J lost 7 bases, V lost 7 bases, and 10 bases had no gene match. The sequencing sample was made of PBMCs. The rearrangement links TRBV6-1 to TRBJ2-1, with 7 bases aligning to TRBD2. This receptor was obtained from a woman in her sixties in good health and CMV-seropositive. The CDR3 is CASTTIQGGNEQFF. In DNA form, the CDR3 reads TGTGCCAGCACAACCATTCAGGGAGGGAATGAGCAGTTCTTC.